Listed below are T cell receptor beta chains from one sample, sequenced in a study of T cell responses to AZD1222 COVID-19 vaccine. The table came from immunoSEQ multiplex PCR; TCRdb's copy has only in-frame clones and leaves some out. The repertoire has 100,000 or so clones, more than 75% of them found once; the top ten carry 9% to 9.5%. This sample comprised peripheral blood, obtained on day 0 of AZD1222 vaccination. Receptors originate from an adult in good health. The CDR3 runs from the conserved cysteine through the conserved F or W. Fields, in order: clone size, CDR3 length, V gene, D gene, J gene, CDR3 DNA, CDR3 protein. D genes are given only for firm matches. Where a row states a size, it is once, few, many or the class of an expanded clone; other rows omit it.

>.|15|TRBV13|TRBD1|TRBJ1-2
TGTGCCAGCAGCCCCCAGGGACAGGGGGCGGGGGGCTACACCTTC
CASSPQGQGAGGYTF
>.|16|TRBV29-1|.|TRBJ2-1
TGCAGCGTTGAAGGAGGGCGGCGTTACCCCTACAATGAGCAGTTCTTC
CSVEGGRRYPYNEQFF
>.|14|TRBV4-1|.|TRBJ2-2
TGCGCCAGCAGCCCCGAGCGCCGGGTCGGGGAGCTGTTTTTT
CASSPERRVGELFF
>.|12|TRBV30|.|TRBJ2-7
TGTGCCTGGAGTGTAGGTGGGTACGAGCAGTACTTC
CAWSVGGYEQYF
>.|13|TRBV7-9|.|TRBJ2-5
TGTGCCAGCAGCTTGGGGGCCCTAGGGACGCAGTACTTC
CASSLGALGTQYF
>.|14|TRBV3-1/TRBV3-2|.|TRBJ1-5
TGTGCCAGCAGCCAAGGGGAGGGCGGTCAGCCCCAGCATTTT
CASSQGEGGQPQHF
>few|19|TRBV28|TRBD1|TRBJ1-1
TGTGCCAGCAGTTTATTTCTCTTCTCCACAGGGGGTGGAAACACTGAAGCTTTCTTT
CASSLFLFSTGGGNTEAFF
>.|15|TRBV6-5|TRBD2|TRBJ2-1
TGTGCCAGCAGTCAACTAGCGGGAGGTTTCAATGAGCAGTTCTTC
CASSQLAGGFNEQFF
>.|12|TRBV15|.|TRBJ1-4
TGTGCCACCAGCACATTGAATGAAAAACTGTTTTTT
CATSTLNEKLFF
>.|17|TRBV18|TRBD2|TRBJ2-2
TGTGCCAGCTCACTGAGGACTAGCGGGAGTGAGACCGGGGAGCTGTTTTTT
CASSLRTSGSETGELFF
>.|16|TRBV18|TRBD2|TRBJ2-3
TGTGCCAGCTCACCATCTGCGGGAGGGCCGACAGATACGCAGTATTTT
CASSPSAGGPTDTQYF
>.|15|TRBV9|.|TRBJ1-3
TGTGCCAGCAGCCCGGACGTCTCCTCTGGAAACACCATATATTTT
CASSPDVSSGNTIYF
>.|12|TRBV29-1|.|TRBJ2-5
TGCAGCGTTGTTCCGGGTCAGGAGACCCAGTACTTC
CSVVPGQETQYF
>.|14|TRBV11-2|.|TRBJ2-7
TGTGCCAGCAGCCAGACTCCGACAAACTACGAGCAGTACTTC
CASSQTPTNYEQYF
>.|12|TRBV28|.|TRBJ2-5
TGTGCCATCTCAAGCTCCGGGGAGACCCAGTACTTC
CAISSSGETQYF
>.|11|TRBV20-1|.|TRBJ2-4
TGCAGTGCTAGAGAAGCCAGCCTCCAGTACTTC
CSAREASLQYF
>.|13|TRBV7-3|.|TRBJ2-2
TGTGCCAGCAGCCTCGTAGACCCCGGGGAGCTGTTTTTT
CASSLVDPGELFF
>.|16|TRBV7-3|TRBD2|TRBJ2-1
TGTGCCAGCAGCCGACTAGCGGGAGGGCCTCGTGATGAGCAGTTCTTC
CASSRLAGGPRDEQFF
>.|15|TRBV9|.|TRBJ2-7
TGTGCCAGCAGCGTGGAACCCGACGGCTCCTACGAGCAGTACTTC
CASSVEPDGSYEQYF
>.|13|TRBV6-2/TRBV6-3|.|TRBJ2-7
TGTGCCAGCAGTTACGGACAGCCCTACGAGCAGTACTTC
CASSYGQPYEQYF
>.|12|TRBV3-1/TRBV3-2|.|TRBJ2-7
TGTGCCAGCAGCCTCAGCTCCTACGAGCAGTACTTC
CASSLSSYEQYF
>.|14|TRBV14|.|TRBJ2-2
TGTGCCAGCAGCGAAGGAATGTTCCGCGGGGAGCTGTTTTTT
CASSEGMFRGELFF
>.|15|TRBV7-2|TRBD1|TRBJ1-2
TGTGCCAGCAGCTTAGGGATGACAGGGACTTATGGCTACACCTTC
CASSLGMTGTYGYTF
>.|17|TRBV9|TRBD2|TRBJ2-4
TGTGCCAGCAGCCCCCTGGCGGGAGGGCCGGCGGGAAACATTCAGTACTTC
CASSPLAGGPAGNIQYF
>once|15|TRBV11-3|TRBD1|TRBJ1-6
TGTGCCAGCAGCAAGACAGGGGGCAGGAATTCACCCCTCCACTTT
CASSKTGGRNSPLHF
>.|16|TRBV5-6|TRBD1|TRBJ2-2
TGTGCCAGCACTCGGGCCGGGACAGGGAACACCGGGGAGCTGTTTTTT
CASTRAGTGNTGELFF
>.|14|TRBV19|.|TRBJ2-2
TGTGCCAGCAGATCACAGGGAAACCCCGGGGAGCTGTTTTTT
CASRSQGNPGELFF
>.|12|TRBV7-9|TRBD1|TRBJ1-5
TGTGCCAGCAGCCAGGGGGATCAGCCCCAGCATTTT
CASSQGDQPQHF
>.|12|TRBV12-3/TRBV12-4|.|TRBJ2-7
TGTGCCAGCAGCCTAGGGACCAACGAGCAGTACTTC
CASSLGTNEQYF